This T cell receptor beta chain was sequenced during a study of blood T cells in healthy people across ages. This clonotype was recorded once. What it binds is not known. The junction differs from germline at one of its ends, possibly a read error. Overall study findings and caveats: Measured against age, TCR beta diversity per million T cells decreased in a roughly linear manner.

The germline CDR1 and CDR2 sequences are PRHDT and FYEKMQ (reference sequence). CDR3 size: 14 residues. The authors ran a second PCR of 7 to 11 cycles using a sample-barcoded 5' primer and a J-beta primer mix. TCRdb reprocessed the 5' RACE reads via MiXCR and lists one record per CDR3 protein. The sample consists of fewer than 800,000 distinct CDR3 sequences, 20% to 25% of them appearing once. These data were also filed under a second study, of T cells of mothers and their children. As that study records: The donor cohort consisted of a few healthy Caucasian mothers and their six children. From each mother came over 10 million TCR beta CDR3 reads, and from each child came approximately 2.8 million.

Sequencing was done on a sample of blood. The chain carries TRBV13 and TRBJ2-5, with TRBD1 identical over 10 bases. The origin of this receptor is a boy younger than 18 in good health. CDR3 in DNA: TGTGCCAGCAGTGCCGGACAGGGGGTGGAGACCCAATACTTC. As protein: CASSAGQGVETQYF.